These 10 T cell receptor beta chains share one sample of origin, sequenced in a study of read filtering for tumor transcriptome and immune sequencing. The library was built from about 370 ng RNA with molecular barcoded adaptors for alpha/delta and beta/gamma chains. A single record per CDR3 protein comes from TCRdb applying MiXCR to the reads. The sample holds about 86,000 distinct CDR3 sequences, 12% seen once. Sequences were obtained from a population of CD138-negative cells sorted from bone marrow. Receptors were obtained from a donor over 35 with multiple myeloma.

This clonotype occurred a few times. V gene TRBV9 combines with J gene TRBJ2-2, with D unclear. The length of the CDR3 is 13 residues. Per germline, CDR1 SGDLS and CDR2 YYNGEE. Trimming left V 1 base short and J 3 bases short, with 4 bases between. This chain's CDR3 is CASSVLDTGELFF. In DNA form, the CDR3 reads TGTGCCAGCAGCGTACTGGACACCGGGGAGCTGTTTTTT.

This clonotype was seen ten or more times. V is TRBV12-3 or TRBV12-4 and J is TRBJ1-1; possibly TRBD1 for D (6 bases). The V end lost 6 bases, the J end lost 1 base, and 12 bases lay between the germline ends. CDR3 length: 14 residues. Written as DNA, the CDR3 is TGTGCCAGCAGGGACAGAGACAGGAACACTGAAGCTTTCTTT. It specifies CASRDRDRNTEAFF.

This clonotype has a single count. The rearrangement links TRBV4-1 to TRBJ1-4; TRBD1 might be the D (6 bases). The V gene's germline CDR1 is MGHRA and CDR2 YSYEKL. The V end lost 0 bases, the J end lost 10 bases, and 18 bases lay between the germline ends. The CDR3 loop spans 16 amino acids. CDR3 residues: CASSQDGGGGTVKLFF. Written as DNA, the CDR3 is TGCGCCAGCAGCCAAGATGGTGGAGGGGGGACGGTAAAACTGTTTTTT.

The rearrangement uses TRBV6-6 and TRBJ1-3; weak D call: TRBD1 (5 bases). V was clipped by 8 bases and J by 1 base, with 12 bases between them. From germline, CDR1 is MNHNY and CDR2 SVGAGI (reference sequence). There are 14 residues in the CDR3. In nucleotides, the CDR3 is TGTGCCAGCGGCCTGGGGGGTTCTGGAAACACCATATATTTT. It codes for CASGLGGSGNTIYF.

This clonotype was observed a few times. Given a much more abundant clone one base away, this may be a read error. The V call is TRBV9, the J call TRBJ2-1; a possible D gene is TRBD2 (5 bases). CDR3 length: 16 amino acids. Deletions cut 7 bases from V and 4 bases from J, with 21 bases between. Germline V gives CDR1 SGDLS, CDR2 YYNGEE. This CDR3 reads CASCGRGAAEYNEQFF. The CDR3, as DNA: TGTGCCAGCTGCGGCCGGGGAGCGGCCGAATACAATGAGCAGTTCTTC.

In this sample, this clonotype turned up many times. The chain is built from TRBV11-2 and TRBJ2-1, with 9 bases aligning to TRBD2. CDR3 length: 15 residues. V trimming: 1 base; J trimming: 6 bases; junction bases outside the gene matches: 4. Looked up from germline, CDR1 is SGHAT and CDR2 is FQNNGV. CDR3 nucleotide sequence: TGTGCCAGCAGCTTAGGCGGGAGGGCCACCAATGAGCAGTTCTTC. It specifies CASSLGGRATNEQFF.

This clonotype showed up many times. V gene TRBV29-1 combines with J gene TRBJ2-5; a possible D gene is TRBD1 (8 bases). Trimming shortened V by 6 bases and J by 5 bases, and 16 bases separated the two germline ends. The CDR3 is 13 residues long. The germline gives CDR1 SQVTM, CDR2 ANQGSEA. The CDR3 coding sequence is TGCAGCGTCCAGGGGGCGGGAGTGGAGACCCAGTACTTC. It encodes CSVQGAGVETQYF.

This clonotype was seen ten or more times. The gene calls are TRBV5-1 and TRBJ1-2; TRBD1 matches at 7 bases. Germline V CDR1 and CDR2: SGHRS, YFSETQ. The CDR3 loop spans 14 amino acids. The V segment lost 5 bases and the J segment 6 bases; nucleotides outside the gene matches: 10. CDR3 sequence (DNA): TGCGCCAGCAGATCCGGGACAGCATTCGATGGCTACACCTTC. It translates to CASRSGTAFDGYTF.

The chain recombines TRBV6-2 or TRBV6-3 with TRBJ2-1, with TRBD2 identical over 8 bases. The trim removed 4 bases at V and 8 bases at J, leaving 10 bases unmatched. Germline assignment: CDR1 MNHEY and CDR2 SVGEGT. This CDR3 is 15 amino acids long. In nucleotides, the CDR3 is TGTGCCAGCAGTTTCATTCCGGGAGGGCGTTATGAGCAGTTCTTC. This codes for CASSFIPGGRYEQFF.

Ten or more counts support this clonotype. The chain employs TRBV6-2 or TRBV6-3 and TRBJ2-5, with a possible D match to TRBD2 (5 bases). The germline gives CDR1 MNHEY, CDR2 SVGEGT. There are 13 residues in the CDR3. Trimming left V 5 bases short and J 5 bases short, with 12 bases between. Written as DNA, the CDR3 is TGTGCCAGCAGTCCCGGACTGAGGGAGACCCAGTACTTC. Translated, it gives CASSPGLRETQYF.